Following are 20 T cell receptor beta chains from one sample sequenced in a study of regulatory T cells in long-lasting Graves disease. Time point of the sample: persistent/refractory GD, antithyroid drugs over 5 years with positive TRAb. Construction of the TCR library relied on RNA isolated from PBMCs. In building TCR beta libraries, iRepertoire HTBI primers were used together with Arm-PCR of CDR3 regions. TCRdb processed the multiplex PCR reads anew with MiXCR; each CDR3 protein has one entry. The sample lists some 470,000 distinct CDR3 sequences; roughly 21% were seen once. Sequencing was performed on peripheral blood mononuclear cells (PBMCs), taken when the disease was refractory, from a patient treated with antithyroid drugs. Source of these receptors: a female donor with Graves disease.

In this sample, this clonotype turned up a few times. The chain combines TRBV27 with TRBJ1-2; tentatively, D is TRBD1 (5 bases). V was pared by 6 bases and J by 4 bases, with 12 bases between. CDR3 size: 13 residues. CDR1 is MNHEY, CDR2 SMNVEV, per germline (reference sequence). CDR3 loop: CASSPAGPYGYTF. The CDR3 DNA follows: TGTGCCAGCAGCCCCGCGGGACCCTATGGCTACACCTTC.

This clonotype occurred many times. CDR3 sequence reads: CASSLVPGAGEAFF. The CDR3 DNA follows: TGCGCCAGCAGCTTGGTTCCGGGGGCAGGTGAAGCTTTCTTT. This chain joins TRBV5-1 and TRBJ1-1; weak D call: TRBD1 (6 bases). Per germline, CDR1 SGHRS and CDR2 YFSETQ. V gave up 0 bases and J gave up 7 bases, with 13 bases separating them. The CDR3 contains 14 residues. The entire variable domain, with the rest obtained from reference TRBV5-1 and TRBJ1-1, is as follows: KAGVTQTPRYLIKTRGQQVTLSCSPISGHRSVSWYQQTPGQGLQFLFEYFSETQRNKGNFPGRFSGRQFSNSRSEMNVSTLELGDSALYLCASSLVPGAGEAFFGQGTRLTVV.

This clonotype was counted between two and nine times. The chain joins TRBV4-1 to TRBJ2-7; maybe TRBD2 (5 bases). The CDR3 has 15 amino acids. Trimming shortened V by 4 bases and J by 1 base, and 14 bases separated the two germline ends. The germline gives CDR1 MGHRA, CDR2 YSYEKL. Written as DNA, the CDR3 is TGCGCCAGCAGCCCGAGCGGAGGTAAATCCTACGAGCAGTACTTC. Amino acid sequence: CASSPSGGKSYEQYF.

This clonotype was picked up a small number of times. The rearrangement uses TRBV4-1 and TRBJ1-5; D uncertain. The CDR3 totals 17 residues. Between the trimmed V and J ends, which lost 0 bases and 3 bases, there was a span of 15 bases. CDR1 and CDR2 (germline): MGHRA, YSYEKL. The CDR3 coding sequence is TGCGCCAGCAGCCAAGATCGGCGCGAGGAGTTCAATCAGCCCCAGCATTTT. Translating it yields CASSQDRREEFNQPQHF.

The chain carries TRBV11-3 and TRBJ2-7, with 7 bases aligning to TRBD1. In germline, CDR1 is SGHNT, CDR2 YENEEA. CDR3 length: 17 amino acids. Trimming removed 1 base from V and 5 bases from J; junction bases left unmatched: 14. The CDR3 bases are TGTGCCAGCAGCTTAGGGGGAACGGACAGGAGTCTCCACGAGCAGTACTTC. Translation gives CASSLGGTDRSLHEQYF.

This clonotype was seen many times. J is TRBJ1-1 and V is TRBV12-3 or TRBV12-4; D not certain. The CDR3 contains 12 residues. The V end was cut by 0 bases, the J end by 11 bases, with 10 bases between. Written as DNA, the CDR3 is TGTGCCAGCAGTTTAGCCTACTCCGGGGCTTTCTTT. It specifies CASSLAYSGAFF.

The table lists this clonotype with many counts. The chain employs TRBV6-5 and TRBJ2-7; 10 bases align to TRBD1. From germline, CDR1 is MNHEY and CDR2 SVGAGI. This CDR3 spans 16 amino acids. With V trimmed by 3 bases and J by 0 bases, 5 bases remained unmatched. This chain's CDR3 is CASSYSGTGVSYEQYF. The CDR3 DNA follows: TGTGCCAGCAGTTATTCCGGGACAGGGGTCTCCTACGAGCAGTACTTC.

This clonotype was detected ten times or more. The chain employs TRBV6-1 and TRBJ2-7; D may be TRBD1 or TRBD2 (5 bases each). The CDR3 is 13 amino acids. V was clipped by 6 bases and J by 5 bases, with 14 bases between them. Germline V gives CDR1 MNHNS, CDR2 SASEGT. The CDR3 here is CASRDPGTHEQYF. CDR3 sequence (DNA): TGTGCCAGCAGGGACCCGGGGACCCACGAGCAGTACTTC.

This clonotype was found many times. The chain employs TRBV12-5 and TRBJ1-1; D is perhaps TRBD1 (5 bases). V lost 5 bases and J lost 6, with 16 bases in between. The germline V gene encodes CDR1 LGHNT and CDR2 FRNRAP. CDR3 length: 14 residues. CDR3 loop: CASGLEVGTPEAFF. DNA for the CDR3: TGTGCTAGTGGTCTCGAAGTCGGGACTCCTGAAGCTTTCTTT.

The sample holds many counts of this clonotype. This sequence joins TRBV2 and TRBJ1-1, with D perhaps matching TRBD1 (5 bases). The ends were cut back, 5 bases at V and 2 bases at J, with 12 bases in the middle. Per germline, CDR1 SNHLY and CDR2 FYNNEI. This CDR3 has 14 residues. The DNA for the CDR3 is TGTGCCAGCAGTACCAGGGCTCTCAACACTGAAGCTTTCTTT. This sequence encodes CASSTRALNTEAFF.

This clonotype has ten or more counts. This chain connects TRBV6-1 to TRBJ2-7, with D possibly being TRBD1 (5 bases). This CDR3 is built from 12 residues. V was shortened by 5 bases and J by 3 bases, with 8 bases between the two germline ends. Germline loops: CDR1 MNHNS, CDR2 SASEGT. DNA for the CDR3: TGTGCCAGCAGTCCCCAGGGCTACGAGCAGTACTTC. Translated: CASSPQGYEQYF.

This clonotype was picked up a small number of times. The rearrangement uses TRBV28 and TRBJ2-1; 9 positions match TRBD2. V shed 6 bases and J 3 bases; nucleotides not matched to a gene: 6. Germline V gives CDR1 MDHEN, CDR2 SYDVKM. The CDR3 length is 15 residues. CDR3 nucleotide sequence: TGTGCCAGCAGGGCCCTAGCGGGAAACTACAATGAGCAGTTCTTC. This encodes CASRALAGNYNEQFF.

The chain is built from TRBV9 and TRBJ1-1; 7 nucleotides match TRBD1. Germline CDR1 SGDLS, CDR2 YYNGEE. V shed 4 bases, J shed 3 bases, and the junction held 9 bases outside the gene matches. This CDR3 comprises 15 residues. The CDR3 region is CASSPDRAYYTEAFF. The CDR3 coding sequence is TGTGCCAGCAGCCCTGACAGGGCCTACTACACTGAAGCTTTCTTT. The variable domain in full, with the rest retrieved from reference TRBV9 and TRBJ1-1, is DSGVTQTPKHLITATGQRVTLRCSPRSGDLSVYWYQQSLDQGLQFLIQYYNGEERAKGNILERFSAQQFPDLHSELNLSSLELGDSALYFCASSPDRAYYTEAFFGQGTRLTVV.

This clonotype was found many times. The rearrangement links TRBV20-1 to TRBJ1-1; 8 bases are shared with TRBD1. Germline loops: CDR1 DFQATT, CDR2 SNEGSKA (reference sequence). V dropped 6 bases and J dropped 7; count of bases not matched to a gene: 16. This CDR3 region has 15 residues. In DNA, the CDR3 is TGCAGTGCCAGGGATATCGCAGGGGGCCAGGTTGAAGCTTTCTTT. Translation gives CSARDIAGGQVEAFF.

The CDR3 nucleotides are TGTGCCACCAGCGGGACGACGGGGGGACTAAACACCGGGGAGCTGTTTTTT. This translates into CATSGTTGGLNTGELFF. The chain carries TRBV15 and TRBJ2-2; 7 positions match TRBD2. After removal of 5 bases from V and 2 bases from J, the junction contained 11 bases not matched to a gene. This CDR3 region has 17 residues. Germline V gene sequence: CDR1 LNHNV, CDR2 YYDKDF (reference sequence).

The gene calls are TRBV7-3 and TRBJ1-6; TRBD1 agrees at 7 bases. The CDR3 extends over 13 amino acids. The V gene's germline CDR1 is SGHTA and CDR2 FQGTGA. The V segment lost 3 bases and the J segment 11 bases; nucleotides outside the gene matches: 4. In DNA, the CDR3 is TGTGCCAGCAGCTTGACAGGGCTGACACCCCTCCACTTT. It codes for CASSLTGLTPLHF.

This clonotype was seen repeatedly, ten times or more. This sequence joins TRBV5-1 and TRBJ1-6, with 8 nucleotides matching TRBD1. This CDR3 is built from 13 residues. Trimming cost V 7 bases and J 5 bases; bases outside gene matches: 2. Germline V gene data show CDR1 as SGHRS and CDR2 as YFSETQ. The CDR3 DNA reads as TGCGCCAGCGCGACAGGGGATAATTCACCCCTCCACTTT. Its translation: CASATGDNSPLHF.

This chain connects TRBV9 to TRBJ1-1; the D gene is possibly TRBD1 (5 bases). V lost 3 bases, J lost 1 base, and 10 bases lay in between. The germline V gene has CDR1 SGDLS and CDR2 YYNGEE. The CDR3 has 14 amino acids. This CDR3 reads CASSGGESNTEAFF. The CDR3 DNA reads as TGTGCCAGCAGCGGAGGGGAGTCGAACACTGAAGCTTTCTTT.

In nucleotides, the CDR3 is TGTGCCAGCAGTTTATCTATGGACAACTTCTATGGCTACACCTTC. Translating it yields CASSLSMDNFYGYTF. The gene calls are TRBV28 and TRBJ1-2; maybe TRBD1 (5 bases). The CDR3 contains 15 residues. CDR1 MDHEN and CDR2 SYDVKM come from the germline V gene. Trimming took off 1 base at V and 4 bases at J, with 13 bases between the two ends.

The J gene is TRBJ2-2, the V gene TRBV19; unclear D gene. This CDR3 is 12 amino acids long. The V end was cut by 6 bases, the J end by 6 bases, with 8 bases between. Per germline, CDR1 LNHDA and CDR2 SQIVND (reference sequence). The CDR3 DNA reads as TGTGCCAGTAGAGATTCTCCCGGGGAGCTGTTTTTT. It yields the protein CASRDSPGELFF.